These 20 T cell receptor beta chains were sequenced from one sample in a study of neurological immune-mediated disorders. TCRdb processed the 5' RACE reads anew with MiXCR; each CDR3 protein has one entry. Here the sample spans 25,000 to 35,000 distinct CDR3 sequences, approximately 1.5% being singletons. The sequencing input was PBMCs. The receptors derive from a woman aged 25 to 39 with multiple sclerosis.

This clonotype was counted ten times or more. CDR3 protein: CSAELVKDTDTQYF. CDR3 nucleotides: TGCAGTGCTGAACTAGTTAAAGACACAGATACGCAGTATTTT. The rearrangement joins TRBV20-1 to TRBJ2-3; D possibly corresponds to TRBD2 (5 bases). V was clipped by 5 bases and J by 2 bases, with 14 bases between them. CDR1 and CDR2 from the germline V gene are DFQATT and SNEGSKA (reference sequence). The CDR3 is made up of 14 amino acids.

This clonotype has a count of ten or more. The chain uses TRBV7-2 and TRBJ2-7; tentative D call: TRBD2 (5 bases). Germline V gene sequence: CDR1 SGHTA, CDR2 FQGNSA. The CDR3 has 13 residues. Trimming took 7 bases from V and 0 from J, leaving 10 bases between them. Written as DNA, the CDR3 is TGTGCCAGCATCTCGGGGAGCTCCTACGAGCAGTACTTC. Protein product: CASISGSSYEQYF.

Many counts were recorded for this clonotype. The rearrangement links TRBV7-9 to TRBJ1-2, with TRBD1 as a possible D gene (5 bases). Germline CDR1 SEHNR, CDR2 FQNEAQ (reference sequence). Between the trimmed V and J ends, which lost 3 bases and 8 bases, there was a span of 13 bases. CDR3 length: 13 amino acids. As DNA, the CDR3 is TGTGCCAGCAGCTTTGGGACCTCTATCGGCTACACCTTC. Translation: CASSFGTSIGYTF.

This clonotype was counted many times. The CDR3 reads CSAKTEYMNTEAFF. The CDR3 DNA reads TGCAGTGCAAAGACAGAGTACATGAACACTGAAGCTTTCTTT. The rearrangement links TRBV20-1 to TRBJ1-1; weak D call: TRBD1 (5 bases). V was pared by 6 bases and J by 0 bases, with 14 bases between. Germline V CDR1 and CDR2: DFQATT, SNEGSKA (reference sequence). This CDR3 is 14 amino acids long.

There are many counts of this clonotype. The chain recombines TRBV7-2 with TRBJ2-1; D remains unclear. The germline gives CDR1 SGHTA, CDR2 FQGNSA. The CDR3 length is 13 residues. V gave up 2 bases and J gave up 9 bases, with 11 bases separating them. The CDR3 DNA follows: TGTGCCAGCAGCTTACACCAGGCCCGTGAGCAGTTCTTC. Encoded protein: CASSLHQAREQFF.

This clonotype was seen at least ten times. This chain connects TRBV6-5 to TRBJ1-5, with a tentative D call TRBD1 (6 bases). Trimming removed 5 bases from V and 0 bases from J, with 8 bases in between. The CDR3 covers 14 residues. Germline values: CDR1 MNHEY, CDR2 SVGAGI. CDR3 DNA: TGTGCCAGCAGTCGGACAGATAGCAATCAGCCCCAGCATTTT. Translation gives CASSRTDSNQPQHF.

This clonotype was picked up many times. J is TRBJ2-3 and V is TRBV7-2; no firm D call. The CDR3 is 14 amino acids. Per the germline V gene, CDR1 is SGHTA and CDR2 is FQGNSA. Trimming took off 1 base at V and 3 bases at J, with 8 bases between the two ends. CDR3 protein: CASSLGSTTDTQYF. The CDR3 nucleotides read TGTGCCAGCAGCTTAGGCTCAACTACAGATACGCAGTATTTT. Combining the CDR3 with reference TRBV7-2 and TRBJ2-3 gives the whole variable domain GAGVSQSPSNKVTEKGKDVELRCDPISGHTALYWYRQSLGQGLEFLIYFQGNSAPDKSGLPSDRFSAERTGGSVSTLTIQRTQQEDSAVYLCASSLGSTTDTQYFGPGTRLTVL.

This clonotype was counted ten times or more. The chain joins TRBV12-3 or TRBV12-4 to TRBJ1-5, with D possibly being TRBD1 (5 bases). This CDR3 is built from 14 residues. Trimming removed 6 bases from V and 7 bases from J, with 16 bases in between. CDR3 sequence reads: CASRRTGRGQPQHF. The CDR3 DNA reads TGTGCCAGCAGGCGCACAGGCCGCGGACAGCCCCAGCATTTT.

This clonotype was counted ten times or more. CDR3 in DNA: TGCAGTGCTAGAGATCGACAGGTTGGCTTAAGGAACACTGAAGCTTTCTTT. This codes for CSARDRQVGLRNTEAFF. The V and J genes are TRBV20-1 and TRBJ1-1; TRBD1 is a possible D gene (6 bases). V was shortened by 0 bases and J by 1 base, with 18 bases between the two germline ends. Germline CDR1 DFQATT, CDR2 SNEGSKA (reference sequence). The CDR3 is 17 amino acids.

This clonotype was detected ten times or more. This CDR3 reads CASSGWTGYEQYF. CDR3 in DNA: TGTGCCAGCAGCGGATGGACAGGCTACGAGCAGTACTTC. The rearrangement links TRBV11-2 to TRBJ2-7; TRBD1 matches 7 bases. The V gene's germline CDR1 is SGHAT and CDR2 FQNNGV. This CDR3 contains 13 residues. The V segment lost 5 bases and the J segment 3 bases; nucleotides outside the gene matches: 4.

This clonotype was seen repeatedly, ten times or more. The CDR3, as DNA: TGTGCCAGCACCCCTCTTTTGACAGCCCCCATTCAGTTCTTC. This codes for CASTPLLTAPIQFF. The chain couples TRBV6-6 to TRBJ2-1; tentative D call: TRBD1 (5 bases). Germline V gives CDR1 MNHNY, CDR2 SVGAGI (reference sequence). This CDR3 is 14 amino acids long. V gave up 7 bases and J gave up 13 bases, with 23 bases separating them.

This clonotype was seen many times. The chain uses TRBV20-1 and TRBJ1-5; the match to TRBD1 covers 8 bases. V shed 6 bases, J shed 9 bases, and the junction held 7 bases outside the gene matches. CDR1 is DFQATT, CDR2 SNEGSKA, per germline (reference sequence). The CDR3 sequence is 12 residues long. The CDR3 bases are TGCAGTGCGGGGACAGGTAGCTTGCCCCAGCATTTT. Its protein is CSAGTGSLPQHF.

This clonotype showed up many times. V gene TRBV5-8 combines with J gene TRBJ2-7; D is possibly TRBD1 (6 bases). CDR1 and CDR2 (germline): SGHTS, YDEGEE. The CDR3 consists of 15 residues. Trimming took off 0 bases at V and 4 bases at J, with 14 bases between the two ends. The CDR3 is CASSLAPGQGYEQYF. The CDR3 DNA sequence: TGTGCCAGCAGCTTGGCTCCGGGACAAGGATACGAGCAGTACTTC.

This clonotype was picked up many times. As DNA, the CDR3 is TGTGCCAGCAGGAGACACGAGAACACTGAAGCTTTCTTT. This codes for CASRRHENTEAFF. The chain links TRBV9 to TRBJ1-1; D remains unclear. The CDR3 runs to 13 residues. CDR1 and CDR2 (germline): SGDLS, YYNGEE. Trimming left V 5 bases short and J 1 base short, with 9 bases between.

Ten or more counts support this clonotype. The chain links TRBV7-2 to TRBJ1-2; D not certain. Germline V lookup: CDR1 SGHTA, CDR2 FQGNSA. The germline V and J ends were trimmed by 5 bases and 8 bases, with 9 bases remaining between them. There are 11 residues in the CDR3. Here the CDR3 DNA reads TGTGCCAGCAGCCCCCTATCGGGCTACACCTTC. The encoded protein is CASSPLSGYTF.

This clonotype showed up many times. The V gene is TRBV7-2, the J gene TRBJ2-3; no firm D call. V was clipped by 2 bases and J by 6 bases, with 6 bases between them. Germline CDR1 and CDR2: SGHTA and FQGNSA. The CDR3 covers 12 residues. The CDR3 DNA reads TGTGCCAGCAGCTTACCAGCTGATACGCAGTATTTT. Its protein product is CASSLPADTQYF. Full variable domain (missing parts from reference TRBV7-2 and TRBJ2-3): GAGVSQSPSNKVTEKGKDVELRCDPISGHTALYWYRQSLGQGLEFLIYFQGNSAPDKSGLPSDRFSAERTGGSVSTLTIQRTQQEDSAVYLCASSLPADTQYFGPGTRLTVL.

This clonotype occurred many times. The V gene is TRBV7-9, the J gene TRBJ1-2; D unclear. The CDR3 sequence is 17 residues long. Trimming removed 0 bases at V and 5 bases at J, with 19 bases between. CDR1 is SEHNR, CDR2 FQNEAQ, per germline (reference sequence). The CDR3 nucleotides read TGTGCCAGCAGCTTAGCTGTTACGGGCCTAAAGGGATATGGCTACACCTTC. Protein sequence: CASSLAVTGLKGYGYTF.

This clonotype was detected ten times or more. The chain employs TRBV5-6 and TRBJ2-7, with D possibly being TRBD1 (6 bases). Germline loops: CDR1 SGHDT, CDR2 YYEEEE. V was cut by 1 base and J by 10 bases, with 15 bases left in between. The CDR3 has 13 residues. For the CDR3, the DNA is TGTGCCAGCAGCTTGTGGGGGCCTCGCCTCCAGTACTTC. Translating it yields CASSLWGPRLQYF.

This clonotype showed up many times. The chain employs TRBV5-5 and TRBJ1-1; no clear D gene. With 0 bases removed from V and 0 bases from J, the gap between germline ends came to 9 bases. CDR1 and CDR2 from the germline V gene are SGHKS and YYEKEE (reference sequence). The CDR3 has 15 amino acids. The CDR3 DNA reads TGTGCCAGCAGCTTGGTGTGGCGGTTGAACACTGAAGCTTTCTTT. This sequence encodes CASSLVWRLNTEAFF.

The table lists this clonotype with many counts. The chain links TRBV5-1 to TRBJ2-5, with 7 bases aligning to TRBD1. Germline lookup yields CDR1 SGHRS and CDR2 YFSETQ. The length of the CDR3 is 15 residues. The trim removed 4 bases at V and 4 bases at J, leaving 10 bases unmatched. CDR3 sequence: CASSRGQVGRETQYF. Here the CDR3 DNA reads TGCGCCAGCAGCCGAGGACAGGTCGGTCGAGAGACCCAGTACTTC.